This T cell receptor beta chain was observed in a study of Tregs in tolerant kidney transplant recipients (dated by TCRdb to the late 2010s). Notes on the research overall: The study applied TCRbeta sequencing to find donor-specific regulatory T cells before combined kidney and bone marrow transplantation and then followed those same cells after transplant. Summary of the overall study and its limitations: The study was constrained by small patient numbers, and validation of the findings is required in larger populations and under other immunosuppression protocols. Expanding Tregs with activated donor B cells appeared to identify the most biologically relevant and donor-specific TCRbeta repertoire. Because the PCR primers were changed over time for some patients, nucleotide-level comparison could not be performed across the samples from those patients. Donor-specific Treg expansion was found to exceed global Treg expansion in tolerant patients, suggesting antigen-driven rather than nonspecific expansion. Although technical replication error seemed to be minimal, the question of biological reproducibility was not addressed directly.

Remarks on this clone: The clone's antigen remains unknown. The read falls 3 residues short of the CDR3 end, and the missing part is taken from the germline J gene.

The transplants used related donors along with nonmyeloablative bone marrow transplantation, and in the human trials mixed chimerism was transient. Thawed PBMCs were FACS-sorted into unstimulated Tregs (CD4+CD25+CD127-), CD4+ non-Tregs (CD4+CD25-), CD4 cells and CD8 cells. Patients were 4 combined kidney and bone marrow transplant recipients from the ITN036ST trial, and only these trial subjects had samples available. Healthy control blood was processed to PBMCs by Ficoll density gradient and cryopreserved, and patient PBMCs were collected before and after transplant. Genomic DNA was extracted from sorted cells with the QIAGEN DNeasy Blood and Tissue Kit for TCRbeta CDR3 sequencing. High-throughput TCRbeta CDR3 sequencing was carried out commercially through immunoSEQ, with PCR amplification with bias correction and internal controls included. Concerning the study's data processing: Unique productive TCRbeta sequences were defined by CDR3 nucleotide sequence where primers matched, and otherwise by CDR3 amino acid sequence together with Vbeta and Jbeta genes. As a correction for sorting error, sequences shared between sorted populations at a frequency ratio of 2:1 or less were discarded, and the remaining shared sequences were assigned to the higher population. Sequences were defined as donor-reactive when expanded at least 5-fold in CFSE-low cells versus unstimulated cells and present at a frequency of at least 0.01% in CFSE-low cells. Jensen-Shannon divergence, calculated on the top 100 TCRbeta sequences ranked by frequency, was used to quantify repertoire divergence. For samples with multiple sequencing runs, sorting error was corrected separately for each run before the runs were pooled. TCRdb holds this immuneACCESS table with in-frame rearrangements only. Some clones are missing; in checked studies, unresolved V genes explain under half, and the rest has no known cause. D and trimming were read from the DNA, whereas the V and J calls and clone size are those reported in that table. The table for this sample lists tens of thousands of clones. The biggest ten clones account for 1.5% to 2% of the sample.

Trimming costs V 4 bases and J 2 bases, and their ends lie 15 bases apart. CDR1 and CDR2, looked up from the germline V gene, are SGHVS and FQNEAQ. The CDR3 goes from the cysteine to the phenylalanine over 16 residues. The DNA covers only part of the CDR3, 39 bases in frame from base 1. The TCR comes from a human patient who received a combined kidney and bone marrow transplant. Following a transplant, some T cells may be graft donor cells, not patient cells. The chain employs TRBV7-8 and TRBJ2-4; the D segment could be TRBD1, given 6 matching bases. The input for sequencing was CD4+ T cells from blood (PBMCs), taken 24 months after the transplant. Incomplete CDR3 DNA: TGTGCCAGCAGCTACCCCCCAGGGGTCTCCAAAAACATT. This encodes CASSYPPGVSKNI. The entire CDR3 protein reads CASSYPPGVSKNIQYF.